This TCR beta chain was found in a study of blood T cell repertoires in COVID-19. V lost 4 bases and J lost 4; bases outside the gene matches: 9. CDR1 MNHGY and CDR2 SVAAGI come from the germline V gene. The length of the CDR3 is 17 residues. Only in-frame clones appear in the TCRdb table, and some are missing; sequencing was by immunoSEQ multiplex PCR. The profile covers about 43,000 clones, with roughly 86% appearing a single time and approximately 15% taken by the ten largest. The source is a man aged 60-69 years with active COVID-19. The rearrangement links TRBV6-9 to TRBJ2-2; 10 bases map to TRBD1. The sample was peripheral blood. The CDR3 spells CASSCDRGLSRTGELFF. DNA for the CDR3: TGTGCCAGCAGTTGTGACAGGGGGCTGTCTCGCACCGGGGAGCTGTTTTTT.